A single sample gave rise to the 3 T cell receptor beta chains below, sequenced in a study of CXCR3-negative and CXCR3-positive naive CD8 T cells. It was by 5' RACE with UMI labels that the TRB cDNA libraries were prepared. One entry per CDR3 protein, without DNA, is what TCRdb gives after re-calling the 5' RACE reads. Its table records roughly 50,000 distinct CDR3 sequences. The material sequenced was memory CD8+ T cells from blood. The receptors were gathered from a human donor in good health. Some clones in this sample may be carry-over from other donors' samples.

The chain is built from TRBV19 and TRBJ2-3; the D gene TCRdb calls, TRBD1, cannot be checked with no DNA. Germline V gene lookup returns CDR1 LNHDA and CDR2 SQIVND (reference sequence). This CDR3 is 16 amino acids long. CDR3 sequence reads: CASSVFAGQSTDTQYF. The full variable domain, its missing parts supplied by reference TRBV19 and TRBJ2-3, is DGGITQSPKYLFRKEGQNVTLSCEQNLNHDAMYWYRQDPGQGLRLIYYSQIVNDFQKGDIAEGYSVSREKKESFPLTVTSAQKNPTAFYLCASSVFAGQSTDTQYFGPGTRLTVL.

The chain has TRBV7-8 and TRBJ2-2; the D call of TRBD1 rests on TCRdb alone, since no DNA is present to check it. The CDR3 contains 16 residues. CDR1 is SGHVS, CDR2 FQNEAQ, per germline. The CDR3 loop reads CASSPFERGNTGELFF.

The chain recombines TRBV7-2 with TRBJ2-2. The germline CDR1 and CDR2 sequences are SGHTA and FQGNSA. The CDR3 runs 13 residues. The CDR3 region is CASRNTNTGELFF. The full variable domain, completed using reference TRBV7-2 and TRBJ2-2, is GAGVSQSPSNKVTEKGKDVELRCDPISGHTALYWYRQSLGQGLEFLIYFQGNSAPDKSGLPSDRFSAERTGGSVSTLTIQRTQQEDSAVYLCASRNTNTGELFFGEGSRLTVL.